This T cell receptor (beta chain) was recorded in a study of PD-1 blockade in classical Hodgkin lymphoma. Study details: Patients were infused with nivolumab 3 mg/kg every 2 weeks. Notes on the study in general: Reasons behind the repertoire differences stay unclear, perhaps disease activity or earlier therapy.

On this clone itself: What it recognizes is unknown.

Germline CDR1 reads MNHEY; CDR2 reads SVGAGI. Trimming at V came to 0 bases and at J to 7 bases, leaving 6 bases not matched to a gene. This CDR3 is 15 amino acids long. Relapse was seen in all patients after autologous stem cell transplantation, and brentuximab vedotin exposure was variable. Assay used: immunoSEQ multiplex PCR; TCRdb lists only in-frame clones, some missing. The sample yields approximately 14,000 clones, around four fifths seen once. The specimen comprised peripheral blood mononuclear cells (PBMCs), sampled before the second cycle of nivolumab. This clonotype originated in a human donor with classical Hodgkin lymphoma. The chain joins TRBV6-5 to TRBJ2-1; 7 bases agree with TRBD1. CDR3 in DNA: TGTGCCAGCAGTTACTCGGGGGACAGAGGAAATGAGCAGTTCTTC. This encodes CASSYSGDRGNEQFF.